The 8 T cell receptor beta chains reported below all come from one sample, sequenced in a study of T cell changes during pregnancy in multiple sclerosis. Libraries were prepared by immunoSEQ multiplex PCR; TCRdb keeps only in-frame clonotypes and omits some of them. The sample includes some 54,000 clones, 93% of them seen just once. Sequenced material: peripheral blood, taken after pregnancy. The source of these receptors is a female donor with multiple sclerosis, enrolled in a pregnancy study.

The rearrangement links TRBV10-3 to TRBJ1-5; TRBD1 agrees at 9 bases. The V gene's germline CDR1 is ENHRY and CDR2 SYGVKD. The CDR3 sequence is 15 residues long. With 3 bases clipped from V and 6 bases from J, the junction kept 6 bases outside the gene matches. The CDR3 here is CAISDSDRGFQPQHF. The CDR3 DNA sequence: TGTGCCATCAGTGATAGTGACAGGGGGTTTCAGCCCCAGCATTTT.

This chain connects TRBV28 to TRBJ1-1; the D is unclear. Trimming took 3 bases from V and 2 from J, leaving 10 bases between them. The CDR3 is 14 residues long. Germline assignment: CDR1 MDHEN and CDR2 SYDVKM. CDR3 region: CASSFVRTNTEAFF. As DNA, the CDR3 is TGTGCCAGCAGTTTCGTCCGGACTAACACTGAAGCTTTCTTT.

This clone was observed once. The chain combines TRBV9 with TRBJ2-1; 11 bases map to TRBD2. V shed 0 bases and J 5 bases; nucleotides not matched to a gene: 4. The germline CDR1 and CDR2 sequences are SGDLS and YYNGEE. This CDR3 comprises 16 residues. CDR3 DNA sequence: TGTGCCAGCAGCGTAGCGGGACTAGCGGCTGACAATGAGCAGTTCTTC. Translated: CASSVAGLAADNEQFF.

The chain combines TRBV7-2 with TRBJ2-1; 7 bases are a match to TRBD2. The CDR3 has 14 amino acids. Unmatched junction bases numbered 7, after V lost 4 bases and J lost 7 bases. CDR1 SGHTA and CDR2 FQGNSA come from the germline V gene. CDR3 region: CASSSSGDSNEQFF. In nucleotides, the CDR3 is TGTGCCAGCAGCTCTAGCGGAGACAGTAATGAGCAGTTCTTC. The variable domain in full, completed from reference TRBV7-2 and TRBJ2-1, reads GAGVSQSPSNKVTEKGKDVELRCDPISGHTALYWYRQSLGQGLEFLIYFQGNSAPDKSGLPSDRFSAERTGGSVSTLTIQRTQQEDSAVYLCASSSSGDSNEQFFGPGTRLTVL.

The genes are TRBV5-5 and TRBJ2-2, with TRBD2 matching over 10 bases. The germline gives CDR1 SGHKS, CDR2 YYEKEE (reference sequence). V lost 3 bases and J lost 5; bases outside the gene matches: 10. The CDR3 has 17 residues. CDR3 residues: CASSSRLAGEGTGELFF. The CDR3 coding sequence is TGTGCCAGCAGCTCCCGACTAGCGGGTGAGGGGACCGGGGAGCTGTTTTTT.

The genes are TRBV27 and TRBJ2-2; 10 bases match TRBD2. In germline, CDR1 is MNHEY, CDR2 SMNVEV (reference sequence). The CDR3 is 17 residues long. The trim removed 5 bases at V and 4 bases at J, leaving 10 bases unmatched. This chain's CDR3 is CASSPSGLARPTGELFF. The CDR3 coding sequence is TGTGCCAGCAGTCCCTCGGGACTAGCGAGACCCACCGGGGAGCTGTTTTTT.

The rearrangement links TRBV29-1 to TRBJ1-2; D is undetermined. CDR3 length equals 12 residues. CDR1 and CDR2 from the germline V gene are SQVTM and ANQGSEA. The V end was cut by 3 bases, the J end by 5 bases, with 10 bases between. The CDR3 bases are TGCAGCGTTGAGTCCGGGAATTATGGCTACACCTTC. It yields the protein CSVESGNYGYTF.

V usage is TRBV25-1 and J usage is TRBJ2-5; possibly TRBD1 for D (6 bases). The germline V gene encodes CDR1 MGHDK and CDR2 SYGVNS. This CDR3 has 13 residues. Trimming stripped 6 bases from V and 7 bases from J, with 15 bases between. The CDR3 spells CASRDRLRGTQYF. CDR3 bases: TGTGCCAGCAGGGACAGACTCCGAGGGACCCAGTACTTC.